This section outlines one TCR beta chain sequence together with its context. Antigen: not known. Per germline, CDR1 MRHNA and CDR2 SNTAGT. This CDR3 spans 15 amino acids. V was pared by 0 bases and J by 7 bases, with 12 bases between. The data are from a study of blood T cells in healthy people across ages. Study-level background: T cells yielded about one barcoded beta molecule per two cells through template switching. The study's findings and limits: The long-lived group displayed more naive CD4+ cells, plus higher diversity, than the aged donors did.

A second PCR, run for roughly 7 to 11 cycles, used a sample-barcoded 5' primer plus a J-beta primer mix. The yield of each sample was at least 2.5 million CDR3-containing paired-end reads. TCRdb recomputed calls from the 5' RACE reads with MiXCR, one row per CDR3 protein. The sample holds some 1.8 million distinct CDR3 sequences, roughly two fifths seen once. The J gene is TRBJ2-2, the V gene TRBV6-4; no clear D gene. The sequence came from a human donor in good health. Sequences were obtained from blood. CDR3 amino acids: CASSDSIGSGGELFF. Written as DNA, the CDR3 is TGTGCCAGCAGTGACTCGATTGGGTCCGGCGGGGAGCTGTTTTTT.